The present TCR beta chain was sequenced within a study of T cells in Graves' hyperthyroidism and ophthalmopathy. Study-level information: Peripheral blood sampling occurred at initial diagnosis, before any treatment.

Per the germline V gene, CDR1 is SEHNR and CDR2 is FQNEAQ (reference sequence). Trimming cost V 7 bases and J 5 bases, with 14 bases left between them. The CDR3 has 13 amino acids. Amplified regions were TCR beta CDR3 sequences from RNA transcripts. During a first-round RT-PCR of the TCR CDR3, the HTBI primer set was used. TCRdb itself ran the multiplex PCR reads through MiXCR, one entry per CDR3 protein. The table includes around 370,000 distinct CDR3 sequences, about 18% detected once. This clonotype was counted at least ten times. The study excluded patients with uncontrolled infection, other autoimmune disease, pregnancy or lactation.

What was sequenced was blood. This clonotype was sampled from a young man with Graves' ophthalmopathy. V is TRBV7-9 and J is TRBJ2-5; D could derive from TRBD1 or TRBD2 (5 bases each). The CDR3 sequence is CASIKGESETQYF. The DNA for the CDR3 is TGTGCCAGCATAAAAGGGGAGTCGGAGACCCAGTACTTC. Looking up the rest from reference TRBV7-9 and TRBJ2-5 gives the full variable domain: DTGVSQNPRHKITKRGQNVTFRCDPISEHNRLYWYRQTLGQGPEFLTYFQNEAQLEKSRLLSDRFSAERPKGSFSTLEIQRTEQGDSAMYLCASIKGESETQYFGPGTRLLVL.